The sequence of this TCR beta chain was determined in a study of control samples from healthy donors and cancer patients. Sequenced by immunoSEQ multiplex PCR; TCRdb stores in-frame clones only, minus some. The sample comprises about 150,000 clones, approximately 93% of which are singletons, and approximately 5.7% rests with the top ten. CDR3 length equals 14 residues. Germline CDR1 SGHRS, CDR2 YFSETQ. Trimming stripped 3 bases from V and 8 bases from J, with 14 bases between. The sample taken for sequencing was blood. The chain combines TRBV5-1 with TRBJ1-4, with a tentative D call TRBD1 (6 bases). This sequence was found in a man between 40 and 49 years old in good health. The CDR3 spells CASSSEGGAEKLFF. The CDR3 bases are TGCGCCAGCAGCTCCGAGGGGGGAGCCGAAAAACTGTTTTTT.